Below, 25 T cell receptor beta chains from the same sample are listed, as sequenced in a study of shared clonotypes between healthy human individuals. Here immunoSEQ multiplex PCR was the method, and the copy in TCRdb shows in-frame clones only, minus some. The data contain some 1.5 million clones, under 99% of them seen just once; the ten biggest clones take up roughly 0.4%. Material for sequencing was naive CD4+ T cells sorted from blood. Documented subset: CD45RA+ positively selected. These receptors came from a man aged 30 to 39 in good health.

The chain has TRBV18 and TRBJ2-5; the match to TRBD1 covers 10 bases. This CDR3 comprises 16 residues. Looked up from germline, CDR1 is KGHSH and CDR2 is LQKENI. V dropped 2 bases and J dropped 3; count of bases not matched to a gene: 6. CDR3 DNA sequence: TGTGCCAGCTCACCAATACGGACAGGGGGTAAAGAGACCCAGTACTTC. It yields the protein CASSPIRTGGKETQYF.

This chain uses TRBV2 with TRBJ2-7; 7 positions match TRBD1. The CDR3 runs to 15 residues. Unmatched junction bases numbered 10, after V lost 6 bases and J lost 2 bases. The V gene's germline CDR1 is SNHLY and CDR2 FYNNEI. CDR3 nucleotide sequence: TGTGCCAGCAGAGACCACAGGGGTCTCACCTACGAGCAGTACTTC. Translating it yields CASRDHRGLTYEQYF.

This rearrangement joins TRBV14 to TRBJ2-7, with 12 positions matching TRBD2. Germline V gives CDR1 SGHDN, CDR2 FVKESK. The J segment lost 8 bases and the V segment lost 4 bases, leaving 9 bases of the junction unmatched. This CDR3 is 15 amino acids long. CDR3 sequence (DNA): TGTGCCAGCAGCCCAGAGACTAGCGGGAGTTATAAGCAGTACTTC. Protein product: CASSPETSGSYKQYF.

V is TRBV20-1 and J is TRBJ2-7; no definite D call. CDR1 is DFQATT, CDR2 SNEGSKA, per germline (reference sequence). The CDR3 is 11 residues long. Trimming removed 5 bases from V and 1 base from J, with 6 bases in between. The chain's CDR3 is CSAWNSYEQYF. The CDR3 coding sequence is TGCAGTGCTTGGAATTCCTACGAGCAGTACTTC.

The chain couples TRBV6-5 to TRBJ2-7; D is unresolved. With 6 bases removed from V and 2 bases from J, the gap between germline ends came to 11 bases. The CDR3 is made up of 13 amino acids. CDR1 is MNHEY and CDR2 is SVGAGI in the germline V gene. CDR3 in DNA: TGTGCCAGCAGAAAGACGGAGACCTACGAGCAGTACTTC. Translating gives CASRKTETYEQYF.

The rearrangement uses TRBV28 and TRBJ2-3; 11 bases align to TRBD1. V lost 6 bases to trimming and J lost 5 bases; unmatched junction nucleotides: 7. The CDR3 has 15 residues. Germline V gene sequence: CDR1 MDHEN, CDR2 SYDVKM. The CDR3 nucleotides are TGTGCCAGCAGGACCTGGACAGGGGGCGAAGATACGCAGTATTTT. Its protein product is CASRTWTGGEDTQYF. The full variable domain, with the rest looked up from reference TRBV28 and TRBJ2-3, is DVKVTQSSRYLVKRTGEKVFLECVQDMDHENMFWYRQDPGLGLRLIYFSYDVKMKEKGDIPEGYSVSREKKERFSLILESASTNQTSMYLCASRTWTGGEDTQYFGPGTRLTVL.

Comment on this clone: The sample carries other DNA sequences with the same CDR3. The chain carries TRBV6-5 and TRBJ2-5; D is unresolved. CDR3 length: 11 residues. CDR1 and CDR2 (germline): MNHEY, SVGAGI. Trimming stripped 2 bases from V and 4 bases from J, with 2 bases between. The CDR3 is CASSYRETQYF. The CDR3 region has the DNA TGTGCCAGCAGTTACAGAGAGACCCAGTACTTC.

The V and J genes are TRBV6-5 and TRBJ2-3, with D tentatively TRBD1 (6 bases). CDR1 is MNHEY, CDR2 SVGAGI, per germline. With 0 bases removed from V and 2 bases from J, the gap between germline ends came to 12 bases. This CDR3 region has 16 residues. This CDR3 is CASSYSMDSFTDTQYF. The CDR3 DNA is TGTGCCAGCAGTTACTCGATGGACAGTTTCACAGATACGCAGTATTTT.

The J gene is TRBJ2-1, the V gene TRBV7-8; 8 nucleotides align to TRBD1. Germline loops: CDR1 SGHVS, CDR2 FQNEAQ. The CDR3 totals 17 residues. J was trimmed by 5 bases and V by 4 bases; bases with no gene match: 13. The CDR3 loop is CASSSLWWGQEDNEQFF. As DNA, the CDR3 is TGTGCCAGCAGCTCCCTGTGGTGGGGACAGGAGGACAATGAGCAGTTCTTC.

The V gene is TRBV25-1, the J gene TRBJ2-5; a possible D gene is TRBD2 (6 bases). Trimming pared 1 base from V and 5 bases from J, leaving 14 bases between. The CDR3 totals 15 residues. Per the germline V gene, CDR1 is MGHDK and CDR2 is SYGVNS. The CDR3 coding sequence is TGTGCCAGCAGTGAATGGACGGGGGAGAGGGAGACCCAGTACTTC. Residues: CASSEWTGERETQYF.

The chain is built from TRBV20-1 and TRBJ2-5, with D perhaps TRBD1 (6 bases). Germline lookup yields CDR1 DFQATT and CDR2 SNEGSKA (reference sequence). This CDR3 comprises 9 residues. The V end was cut by 7 bases, the J end by 7 bases, with 7 bases between. The CDR3 sequence: CSVGGTQYF. The CDR3 nucleotides read TGCAGTGTAGGGGGGACCCAGTACTTC.

The genes are TRBV28 and TRBJ1-5; maybe TRBD1 (5 bases). Looked up from germline, CDR1 is MDHEN and CDR2 is SYDVKM. The CDR3 consists of 12 residues. The germline V and J ends were trimmed by 6 bases and 6 bases, with 9 bases remaining between them. CDR3 in DNA: TGTGCCAGCAGCCCGGGGGGTCAGCCCCAGCATTTT. Amino acid sequence: CASSPGGQPQHF.

The genes are TRBV18 and TRBJ2-5, with 9 nucleotides matching TRBD2. This CDR3 has 16 amino acids. Germline CDR1 is KGHSH and CDR2 is LQKENI. The trim removed 1 base at V and 3 bases at J, leaving 6 bases unmatched. CDR3 loop: CASSPQRLAGKETQYF. In DNA, the CDR3 is TGTGCCAGCTCACCACAGCGCCTAGCGGGGAAAGAGACCCAGTACTTC. Filled out from reference TRBV18 and TRBJ2-5, the complete variable domain reads NAGVMQNPRHLVRRRGQEARLRCSPMKGHSHVYWYRQLPEEGLKFMVYLQKENIIDESGMPKERFSAEFPKEGPSILRIQQVVRGDSAAYFCASSPQRLAGKETQYFGPGTRLLVL.

J is TRBJ2-1 and V is TRBV7-2; a possible D gene is TRBD1 (5 bases). CDR3 size: 14 residues. Between the trimmed V and J ends, which lost 5 bases and 3 bases, there was a span of 11 bases. Per germline, CDR1 SGHTA and CDR2 FQGNSA. DNA of the CDR3: TGTGCCAGCAGCACCCGGACAAGCTACAATGAGCAGTTCTTC. Protein: CASSTRTSYNEQFF.

V is TRBV7-6 and J is TRBJ1-1; possibly TRBD1 for D (6 bases). This CDR3 contains 18 residues. Germline assignment: CDR1 SGHVS and CDR2 FNYEAQ. V shed 1 base and J shed 0 bases, with 18 bases lying between them. The CDR3 nucleotides are TGTGCCAGCAGCTTAGTTGGGCCAGGGACACTTATGAACACTGAAGCTTTCTTT. Residues: CASSLVGPGTLMNTEAFF.

The chain recombines TRBV27 with TRBJ2-5; 9 positions agree with TRBD1. With V trimmed by 5 bases and J by 3 bases, 4 bases remained unmatched. The CDR3 extends over 14 amino acids. The V gene's germline CDR1 is MNHEY and CDR2 SMNVEV (reference sequence). DNA of the CDR3: TGTGCCAGCAGTATCGGGACAGGGAAAGAGACCCAGTACTTC. Amino acid sequence: CASSIGTGKETQYF.

Turning to this clone: The conserved closing phenylalanine or tryptophan is absent in this CDR3, likely reflecting a read error. No DNA is shown, since the ends of the CDR3 on it are uncertain; the CDR3 is the one TCRdb lists. V usage is TRBV4-3 and J usage is TRBJ1-1. The CDR3 numbers 9 amino acids, ends counted. CDR1 and CDR2 from the germline V gene are LGHNA and YSLEER. The CDR3 loop is CASSHLRAV.

The V and J genes are TRBV18 and TRBJ2-1, with 10 bases matching TRBD2. Germline CDR1 and CDR2: KGHSH and LQKENI. The CDR3 totals 16 residues. With V trimmed by 3 bases and J by 6 bases, 8 bases remained unmatched. The CDR3 sequence: CASSPKTSGLGNEQFF. The CDR3 nucleotides read TGTGCCAGCTCACCCAAGACTAGCGGGCTGGGCAATGAGCAGTTCTTC.

The V call is TRBV29-1, the J call TRBJ2-1; D is unresolved. The CDR3 is 12 residues long. V gave up 3 bases and J gave up 8 bases, with 11 bases separating them. Germline CDR1 reads SQVTM; CDR2 reads ANQGSEA. This CDR3 reads CSVDPHLDEQFF. CDR3 DNA: TGCAGCGTTGACCCTCACCTGGATGAGCAGTTCTTC.

The CDR3 DNA is TGTGCCAGCAGTTTCAACAGGGGAGGGGAGCAGTTCTTC. Protein: CASSFNRGGEQFF. The J gene is TRBJ2-1, the V gene TRBV27; D may be TRBD1 or TRBD2 (7 bases each). The CDR3 sequence is 13 residues long. Germline assignment: CDR1 MNHEY and CDR2 SMNVEV (reference sequence). V lost 3 bases, J lost 10 bases, and 13 bases lay in between.

This sequence joins TRBV10-2 and TRBJ2-1, with D possibly called TRBD1 or TRBD2 (6 bases each). The CDR3 has 17 amino acids. Per germline, CDR1 WSHSY and CDR2 SAAADI. V dropped 6 bases and J dropped 0 bases, with 18 bases sitting between them. CDR3 sequence reads: CASRGGGTQGSYNEQFF. In nucleotides, the CDR3 is TGCGCCAGCAGGGGAGGCGGGACACAGGGCTCCTACAATGAGCAGTTCTTC.

The genes are TRBV28 and TRBJ2-5, with D unclear. The CDR3 spans 14 residues. Trimming took 2 bases from V and 4 from J, leaving 11 bases between them. Germline V gene lookup returns CDR1 MDHEN and CDR2 SYDVKM. CDR3: CASSLIRRVETQYF. CDR3 DNA sequence: TGTGCCAGCAGTTTAATCCGACGGGTAGAGACCCAGTACTTC.

V usage is TRBV5-1 and J usage is TRBJ1-2, with a weak D call TRBD1 (6 bases). The CDR3 totals 12 residues. V was trimmed by 7 bases and J by 8 bases, leaving 15 bases between them. Germline-derived CDR1 and CDR2 are SGHRS and YFSETQ. The CDR3 protein is CASGETGDGYTF. CDR3 DNA: TGCGCCAGCGGCGAGACAGGTGACGGCTACACCTTC. Using reference TRBV5-1 and TRBJ1-2 for the parts outside the CDR3, the full variable domain is KAGVTQTPRYLIKTRGQQVTLSCSPISGHRSVSWYQQTPGQGLQFLFEYFSETQRNKGNFPGRFSGRQFSNSRSEMNVSTLELGDSALYLCASGETGDGYTFGSGTRLTVV.

This chain links TRBV15 with TRBJ2-3; D might be TRBD2 (5 bases). This CDR3 has 16 residues. Per the germline V gene, CDR1 is LNHNV and CDR2 is YYDKDF (reference sequence). Trimming took 0 bases from V and 2 from J, leaving 12 bases between them. The CDR3 nucleotides are TGTGCCACCAGCAGAGAGGGAGCGGACCCCACAGATACGCAGTATTTT. The encoded protein is CATSREGADPTDTQYF. Full variable domain (remainder filled in from reference TRBV15 and TRBJ2-3): DAMVIQNPRYQVTQFGKPVTLSCSQTLNHNVMYWYQQKSSQAPKLLFHYYDKDFNNEADTPDNFQSRRPNTSFCFLDIRSPGLGDTAMYLCATSREGADPTDTQYFGPGTRLTVL.

This clone was found once. The chain links TRBV5-1 to TRBJ2-3; 15 bases line up with TRBD2. In germline, CDR1 is SGHRS, CDR2 YFSETQ. This CDR3 is built from 18 residues. Trimming took 4 bases from V and 4 from J; bases not matched to a gene: 10. The DNA of the CDR3 is TGCGCCAGCAGCCCCCGGGGACTAGCGGGAGGTGGTGCAGATACGCAGTATTTT. Its protein product is CASSPRGLAGGGADTQYF.